Sequencing of this TCR beta chain was carried out in a study of beta chain features in type 1 diabetes (dated by TCRdb to the late 2010s). Background for the entire study: No differences in mean age, gender distribution, total cell number or subset yield were found between patients and healthy donors. Regulatory and stem cell-like memory subsets were isolated from only 8 patients and roughly eight healthy donors, whereas naive and central memory subsets came from all 28 donors. A total of over 90,000,000 sorted cells were examined across all samples, and a strong correlation was observed between cell number per subset and RNA yield. In the study, TCRB repertoires of sorted circulating CD4+ T cell subsets from recently diagnosed type 1 diabetes patients were compared with those of matched healthy donors. Overall results and qualifications from the work: Naive, central memory and regulatory TCRB repertoires appeared to be more alike among patients than among healthy donors. A moderate but significant shortening of TCRB CDR3 length was observed in type 1 diabetes patients in all four CD4+ subsets. HLA sub-analyses involved small numbers of individuals, so any influence of HLA type on TCRB rearrangement remained unresolved. Because cDNA rather than genomic DNA was sequenced, highly expressing activated cells could have been over-represented, although no difference in activation and CD3 levels was found between groups. At VDJ recombination sites, type 1 diabetes patients had fewer insertions and more deleted nucleotides, which implies abnormalities in thymic rearrangement. PCR may preferentially amplify shorter templates, but because patient and control samples were amplified and corrected together, any resulting skew would affect both groups equally.

From each donor, a single peripheral blood sample of about 100 mL on average was drawn into heparinised tubes. A BD FACSAria II was used to sort naive, central memory, regulatory and stem cell-like memory CD4+ T cells with a panel that included CD45RO, CCR7, CD25, CD127, CD95 and CD27. A purity above 95% was achieved for all sorted populations. PBMCs were isolated immediately by Lymphoprep density gradient centrifugation and stained directly without culture. Samples were stained and sorted in pairs, with one healthy donor and one patient per experiment, so that batch effects were minimized. Sequences SNHLY (CDR1) and FYNNEI (CDR2) are obtained from the germline V gene. Taken from cysteine to phenylalanine, the CDR3 has 12 residues. The only DNA kept is the CDR3, 36 bases in frame from the first base. V lost 8 bases and J lost 6 bases; the stretch between them is 11 bases long. The entire isolated RNA was reverse transcribed using the High Capacity cDNA Reverse Transcription Kit, and thus expressed TCRB transcripts were sequenced. Deep immunoSEQ sequencing was performed on naive, central memory and regulatory T cell samples, with an average of roughly 3.5 million total reads per sample. Sorted cells were lysed in RLT buffer and RNA was extracted with DNase-treated RNeasy Micro or Mini kits, depending on cell number. To prevent cross-contamination, each cell subset was processed individually, whereas patient and healthy donor samples were processed jointly. TCRB sequences were amplified from cDNA with the immunoSEQ multiplex PCR, producing 87-bp fragments spanning the CDR3 region. The amplicons were sequenced using the Illumina HiSeq platform. The paper's processing steps were these. Synthetic template baselines were used to correct PCR bias computationally, reads within Hamming distance 2 were collapsed, and singletons that could not be merged were discarded. By aligning reads against IMGT, V, D and J genes, CDR3 length, and insertions or deletions at six rearrangement sites were assigned. Within each subset, clonotype counts were normalized to the number of sorted cells before true diversity and Gini coefficients were calculated with the tcR R package. Repertoire sharing was quantified using the overlap coefficient calculated on TCRB nucleotide sequences. TCRdb took this table from immuneACCESS and kept in-frame rearrangements with V and J called. Such tables lack part of the clones; where checked against another copy, unresolved V genes explain under half of the gap, and the rest is unexplained. That table is the source of V, J and clone size, and D and trimming were worked out from the DNA. A total of around 41,000 clones appear in this sample, approximately 62% of them only once. Jointly, the top ten make up around 1.7% of the sample.

In regard to this clone: Its cognate antigen has yet to be identified. No much larger clonotype is one base removed from it; base qualities were not supplied.

The sequenced material came from Tregs from blood. The cell subset or site label, as the study defines it: regulatory CD4+ T cells. The sequence came from a man aged 25-45 years with type 1 diabetes. Some clones in this sample may be carry-over from other donors' samples. The chain was built from TRBV2 and TRBJ2-4; D gene: possibly TRBD2, on 6 matching bases. The CDR3 sequence is CASGGAGNIQYF. The DNA reads as follows: TGTGCCAGCGGGGGAGCGGGAAACATTCAGTACTTC.